The subject of this entry is one T cell receptor beta chain. Its target antigen remains unknown. No much larger clone is present one base from it, and per-base qualities are unavailable. The data are from a study of cytomegalovirus exposure and HLA in healthy donors listed by TCRdb under 2017. The study in broad terms: In an earlier analysis of roughly 500 of the donors, about 270 Gb of sequence data and some 100 million unique TCR beta sequences from 150 million to 200 million T cells were reported. Along with the roughly 700-subject first cohort, a separate validation cohort of over a hundred different subjects was used. In the later analysis, no new phenotypic data were used to find candidate immune exposures; instead, reliance was placed on TCR beta sequences and their occurrence across donors. In a later analysis, previously published TCR beta repertoires from 500 to 750 donors were re-analyzed and high-resolution HLA genotyping was added so that TCR occurrence patterns could be studied. In a later genetic analysis, genome-wide SNP genotypes for about three fifths of the roughly 670 donors were used, and that subset was treated as a discovery cohort. The genetic ancestry cluster associated with self-reported Caucasian donors included about 84% of the 350 to 500 genotyped donors. To decide whether each TCR beta V gene segment behaved as functional or pseudogenic, an earlier analysis of some 540 of the donors relied on high-throughput TCR beta sequencing. Typing coverage differed by locus: A, B, C, DRB1 and DQB1 were typed in about 620-640 donors, DQA1 in around 500, DPA1 in around 610, and DPB1 in 400 to 490. Because of strong linkage in the cohort, roughly five DR-DQ haplotypes were treated as single units for association and clustering. On average, 235,054 unique TCR beta nucleotide sequences were sequenced per donor among some 420 genotyped donors of the cohort, with roughly 18% of those sequences being non-productive. The study used immunosequencing to profile the T cell repertoires of approximately 650 subjects and linked those repertoires to cytomegalovirus serostatus. Roughly 300 gigabases of sequencing data and 70 million to 95 million unique TCR sequences made up an early release that covered 640 HLA-typed donors. HLA typing covered class I and class II loci at four-digit resolution. The aim of the study was to test whether cataloging public T cell receptors could identify signatures of past pathogen exposure. Donor age, sex, ethnicity and CMV serostatus were compiled together with the repertoire data. To predict cytomegalovirus infection status, the study combined high-throughput TCR immunosequencing, statistical association of individual TCRs with disease status, and machine learning. All discovery cohort repertoires had been generated using a single sequencing platform.

In total, more than 500 healthy bone marrow donors made up the cohort. All cohort members were sampled while nominally healthy, although unrecorded immune exposures were likely present. The donor tested CMV seronegative and was one of the 352 seronegative cohort members. A peripheral blood sample was collected from each donor, and TCR beta sequencing was performed on peripheral blood mononuclear cells. The Qiagen DNeasy Blood Extraction Kit was used to extract genomic DNA from the blood cell samples. The CDR3 has 15 amino acids, counting the end cysteine and phenylalanine. Of all the DNA, just the CDR3 is kept, 45 bases in frame from base 1. The germline V gene encodes CDR1 SGHTA and CDR2 FQGNSA. V gives up 1 base and J gives up 7 bases, and the segment between their germline ends measures 14 bases. The full study reports these points: A further reported finding was that TCR beta sequences accurately predicted the HLA-A and HLA-B alleles for most subjects in the first cohort. Three of the identified cytomegalovirus-associated TCR beta chains were confirmed in vitro to be specific for cytomegalovirus antigens. At a false discovery rate of 0.05, a later analysis linked some 17,000 TCR beta sequences to specific HLA alleles. A cluster of highly shared sequence variants was judged likely to be a technical artifact of the sequencing pipeline. In a later genetic analysis, a missense DCLRE1C variant was associated with V-gene and J-gene trimming of TCR beta chains, and the association was replicated in an independent cohort. According to the authors, the approach could potentially be generalized to other disease states and immunological phenotypes. In a later genetic analysis, fewer N-insertions in productive TCRs were reported among donors in an Asian-associated ancestry cluster than the roughly 640-donor mean. The study listed 150 to 200 TCR beta chains as associated with cytomegalovirus. Sequencing depth was assumed to be roughly uniform across donors in the presence/absence analyses, though that assumption may not hold. Compared with equally common non-associated chains, HLA-associated TCR beta chains in a later analysis were more clonally expanded and had lower generation probabilities. In a later analysis, most CMV-associated TCR beta chains were found to appear HLA-restricted, with HLA associations seemingly driven largely by CMV exposure. Correlated functional status among segregating V segments might be attributable to linkage disequilibrium, but an unknown experimental factor could not be ruled out. In a later analysis, several top co-occurrence clusters were reported to appear linked to parvovirus B19, influenza, CMV and Epstein-Barr virus. A later analysis found that TCR association rates varied across HLA loci, with DRB1 alleles showing the most associated TCRs and HLA-C alleles the fewest. Because some donors lacked HLA typing at each locus, the association tests relied only on the typed subset. Broadly in line with IMGT annotations, most TCR beta V segments showed up in productive rearrangements about 87% or about 30% of the time in an earlier analysis of 587 of the donors. The classifier was reported to diagnose cytomegalovirus status with high specificity and sensitivity in both the original cohort and the validation cohort. The 87-base-pair reads could not distinguish some IMGT-functional V segments, including TRBV6-2 and TRBV6-3, so those segments were excluded. Assigning TCR associations to individual alleles was difficult when HLA alleles, especially DR and DQ, strongly co-occurred. CMV serostatus was the only immune exposure information available for the cohort. While some public TCRs were present in many individuals, most TCR sequences turned up only very rarely across donors. The cohort was sequenced for TCR beta chains only, and without alpha or paired-chain data the features that could be detected were limited. The earlier analysis of a few hundred of the donors excluded roughly 16 rarely observed V segments, including chromosome 9 orphons, because counts were too low.

Receptor libraries were prepared by the immunoSEQ multiplex PCR assay. A mixture of 60 forward primers for TCR Vbeta segments and 13 reverse primers for TCR Jbeta segments was used in the multiplex PCR. The CDR3 region of rearranged TCR beta genes was amplified from genomic DNA by a multiplex PCR assay. The amplified TCR beta libraries were sequenced on the Illumina HiSeq System as 87-base-pair reads. The original methods were these. A later analysis counted some 74 million unique TCR beta chains across the roughly 700 repertoires, and some 12 million of these chains were shared by at least two donors. A nearest-neighbor algorithm error-corrected the raw reads and collapsed the reads into unique sequences, merging closely related sequences to remove PCR and sequencing errors. CDR3 sequences were aligned to IMGT reference sequences to assign V, D and J gene segments. Each retained sequence needed at least a six-nucleotide match to both a V gene segment and a J gene segment. A rearrangement counted as productive if the CDR3 had no stop codons and remained in frame with V and J, and every other rearrangement counted as non-productive. Following IMGT convention, CDR3 was defined as the stretch from the second conserved V-encoded cysteine to the conserved J-encoded phenylalanine. The earlier analysis of 550 to 650 of the donors excluded any sequence lacking an unambiguous match to a single V gene segment. In an earlier analysis of approximately 610 of the donors, V segments were called functional above 56.7% productive rearrangements and were called segregating when the between-donor standard deviation exceeded 5%. A statistical classification framework was developed to diagnose cytomegalovirus status using the catalog of TCR beta chain sequences. In a later analysis, V and J genes were assigned by comparing TCR nucleotide sequences against IMGT/GENE-DB human TR gene sequences. The TCRdist pipeline was used in a later analysis to assign CDR3 sequences and most-parsimonious VDJ recombination scenarios. In a later analysis, each TCR beta chain was defined by its CDR3 amino acid sequence together with its V-gene family, and reads without a unique V-gene family were excluded. In a later analysis, 450 to 600 highly shared, low-generation-probability nucleotide sequences were removed to address suspected cross-contamination and a sequencing artifact. For each public chain, a later analysis derived a clonal expansion index from normalized ranks of inferred template counts within each repertoire. In a later analysis, generation probabilities were computed with a VDJ recombination model fitted to out-of-frame rearrangements, and the resulting probabilities were checked against IGoR. In a later analysis, hypergeometric tests were used to score TCR-TCR, TCR-HLA and TCR-CMV co-occurrence, with a repertoire-size bias correction applied to TCR pairs. To estimate false discovery rates, a later analysis permuted the HLA or CMV assignments 20 times. In a later analysis, co-occurring TCRs were grouped with DBSCAN, and TCRdist sequence similarity was added when clustering was performed within HLA-allele-positive subsets. For co-occurrence clustering, repertoires with fewer than 30,000 or more than 120,000 public chains were excluded, along with about five repertoires with anomalous nucleotide sharing. TCRdb obtained this table from immuneACCESS and retained in-frame rearrangements with V and J assigned. These tables miss some clones; where compared with another copy, unresolved V genes account for less than half of the shortfall, and the remainder is unexplained. V and J calls and clone size are as listed in that table; D and trimming were resolved from the DNA. The sample records 140,000 to 150,000 clones, around 10% of which are singletons. The ten biggest clones cover roughly 2% of the sample.

Sample: PBMCs. The receptor chain draws on TRBV7-2 and TRBJ1-5; tentative D gene TRBD1, with 5 bases matching. This receptor was identified in a man in his fifties in good health and CMV-seronegative. The nucleotides read TGTGCCAGCAGCTTAGGTATTGCTTCAGGGCAGCCCCAGCATTTT. Its translation reads: CASSLGIASGQPQHF.